This T cell receptor beta chain appears in the sequencing data of a study of T cells expressing NK-cell markers. Study at large: Sequenced donors, eight in total, included seven who were HCMV-seropositive and one who was seronegative. Regarding the study as a whole: The CD3+CD56-NKG2C+ fraction of a few donors was likewise dominated by these clonotypes. Evidence did not settle whether expanded NKG2C+ T cell clones targeted HCMV.

Comment on this clonotype: Its target is unknown.

The CDR3 runs 16 residues. Germline lookup yields CDR1 SGHRS and CDR2 YFSETQ. TCRdb reprocessed the 5' RACE reads; each CDR3 protein has one entry and no DNA is given. Its listing shows fewer than 200,000 distinct CDR3 sequences. The sample comprised blood T cells: a sorted CD56 or NKG2C T cell subset, CD4+ or CD8+ T cells, or bulk PBMC T cells (not recorded which). The chain couples TRBV5-1 to TRBJ1-6. The origin of this receptor is a woman aged 18 to 75 in good health. The CDR3 sequence: CASSQGGGGSKSPLHF.